This TCR beta chain originates from a study of beta chain features in type 1 diabetes. Study observations and caveats: Type 1 diabetes patients showed a moderate but significant shortening of TCRB CDR3s in all four CD4+ subsets. Individuals with type 1 diabetes displayed fewer insertions and more deletions at VDJ junctions.

Trimming took 4 bases from V and 1 from J; bases not matched to a gene: 12. The CDR3 is 17 amino acids. Looked up from germline, CDR1 is KGHSH and CDR2 is LQKENI. Expressed TCRB transcripts were sequenced, since all the RNA that had been isolated was reverse transcribed. Sequencing used immunoSEQ multiplex PCR; TCRdb keeps in-frame clones, though not all of them. The sample lists about 350,000 clones, 15% to 20% occurring once. On this clone itself: Antigen specificity is unknown.

The clonotype was recovered from a woman between 18 and 29 years old in good health. The gene calls are TRBV18 and TRBJ1-1, with 7 bases identical to TRBD1. Sequencing was done on a sample of naive CD4+ T cells from blood. Here the CDR3 DNA reads TGTGCCAGCTCACTTAACCGACAGGGACCCGGGAACACTGAAGCTTTCTTT. Encoded protein: CASSLNRQGPGNTEAFF.